Detailed here is one TCR beta chain. Participant reports of clinical history set cohort assignment. This sample stems from a study of blood T cell repertoires in COVID-19. TCRdb's copy holds only in-frame clones and misses some; the assay was immunoSEQ multiplex PCR. This table holds 150,000 to 200,000 clones, approximately 84% found once. The CDR3 loop spans 15 amino acids. Germline V gives CDR1 LNHDA, CDR2 SQIVND (reference sequence). V was clipped by 3 bases and J by 4 bases; unmatched bases: 8. The sequenced sample was PBMCs or T cells enriched from blood (not recorded which). This TCR derives from a middle-aged man who had recovered from COVID-19. This rearrangement joins TRBV19 to TRBJ1-2, with 7 positions matching TRBD1. CDR3 in amino acids: CASSIPTGSTYGYTF. The CDR3, as DNA: TGTGCCAGTAGTATCCCGACAGGGAGTACCTATGGCTACACCTTC.